This T cell receptor beta chain was sequenced for a study of human T cells and chemical hapten exposure. Looking at the study overall: All through the approximately 24-week study, the scalp of each patient received diphenylcyclopropenone doses weekly.

This clonotype was observed at least ten times. Using its own MiXCR run on the RACE reads, TCRdb lists one record per CDR3 protein. The repertoire includes under 200,000 distinct CDR3 sequences, more than 12% of them detected once, and around 1.7% sits in the top ten. Germline assignment: CDR1 SQVTM and CDR2 ANQGSEA. The CDR3 has 13 amino acids. V lost 1 base and J 8 bases, leaving 11 bases between the germline ends. The time point is: patch test 1, 2 weeks after DPC sensitization. Described treatment: therapeutic diphenylcyclopropenone sensitization with weekly scalp DPC. The rearrangement uses TRBV29-1 and TRBJ1-4; D unclear. The sample here was whole blood, taken in connection with sensitization to the hapten diphenylcyclopropenone (DPC). The clonotype originates from a woman in her 30s with alopecia areata. Some clones in this sample may be carry-over from other donors' samples. The CDR3 DNA follows: TGCAGCGTTGAAGGGGGAATTGGAGAAAAACTGTTTTTT. Encoded protein: CSVEGGIGEKLFF. The full variable domain, with the rest looked up from reference TRBV29-1 and TRBJ1-4, is SAVISQKPSRDICQRGTSLTIQCQVDSQVTMMFWYRQQPGQSLTLIATANQGSEATYESGFVIDKFPISRPNLTFSTLTVSNMSPEDSSIYLCSVEGGIGEKLFFGSGTQLSVL.